These 32 T cell receptor beta chains came from one sample sequenced in a study of vaccination and CD4 T cells after COVID-19 (dated by TCRdb to the early 2020s). No cognate antigen is known for these TCRs. The library was made by PCR. Instrument used: Illumina iSeq 100. DNA from cultured CD4+ T cells was subjected to TCR sequencing with the Oncomine TCR Beta short-read assay at the Johns Hopkins FTIC core. The public reads were run again by TCRdb, first through fastp at Q25 and then through MiXCR, and only productive beta chains were kept. Each entry is one CDR3 protein sequence, shown with its most common DNA and genes. The sample table records roughly 24,000 distinct CDR3 sequences; around three fifths of these occur just once. Roughly 2.8% of the sample is taken by the ten largest. Reading the label with the study, this specimen's treatment or condition is: roughly 10-day PBMC culture with coronavirus spike peptide pools or control peptides (ViraFEST assay).

The material sequenced was CD4+ T cells from blood, cultured in vitro. Source of these receptors: a human donor who had recovered from COVID-19.

The chain combines TRBV12-3 or TRBV12-4 with TRBJ1-3; D is unresolved. V lost 1 base and J 4 bases, leaving 14 bases between the germline ends. The CDR3 has 16 amino acids. The CDR3 sequence: CASSLEVGPGGNTIYF. The CDR3 DNA follows: TGTGCCAGCAGTTTAGAAGTAGGGCCAGGCGGAAACACCATATATTTT.

This clonotype was counted once. V and J are TRBV6-1 and TRBJ2-2; TRBD2 matches at 7 bases. The V gene's germline CDR1 is MNHNS and CDR2 SASEGT. The CDR3 loop spans 15 amino acids. The junction had 10 bases not matched to a gene; V was cut back by 11 bases and J by 1 base. The CDR3 coding sequence is TGTGCCGCGAAGGGCCTAGCGGTGAACACCGGGGAGCTGTTTTTT. This translates into CAAKGLAVNTGELFF.

The chain employs TRBV7-2 and TRBJ1-2; TRBD1 matches 7 bases. Germline CDR1 and CDR2: SGHTA and FQGNSA. The CDR3 runs 14 residues. V gave up 5 bases and J gave up 4 bases; unmatched junction bases: 7. As DNA, the CDR3 is TGTGCCAGCAGCCCGAGAGGGGGCTTCTATGGCTACACCTTC. Its protein is CASSPRGGFYGYTF.

The chain couples TRBV6-2 or TRBV6-3 to TRBJ1-1; maybe TRBD1 (6 bases). The CDR3 sequence is 13 residues long. V dropped 6 bases and J dropped 8 bases, with 16 bases sitting between them. Germline CDR1 and CDR2: MNHEY and SVGEGT. The chain's CDR3 is CASRVDRLLEAFF. CDR3 in DNA: TGTGCCAGCAGAGTTGACAGGCTGCTAGAAGCTTTCTTT.

The J gene is TRBJ2-3, the V gene TRBV6-2 or TRBV6-3; 14 nucleotides line up with TRBD2. V lost 6 bases, J lost 6 bases, and 5 bases stayed unmatched. This CDR3 is 15 amino acids long. The V gene's germline CDR1 is MNHEY and CDR2 SVGEGT. CDR3 region: CASSGTSGSRDTQYF. DNA of the CDR3: TGTGCCAGCAGCGGGACTAGCGGGAGCCGCGATACGCAGTATTTT.

V usage is TRBV6-1 and J usage is TRBJ2-3; TRBD1 agrees at 7 bases. Germline lookup yields CDR1 MNHNS and CDR2 SASEGT. V trimming: 6 bases; J trimming: 3 bases; junction bases outside the gene matches: 6. This CDR3 contains 14 residues. CDR3 in DNA: TGTGCCAGCAGACAGGGGAGAGCGACAGATACGCAGTATTTT. It translates to CASRQGRATDTQYF.

The J gene is TRBJ2-7, the V gene TRBV7-2, with D hard to call. Germline V CDR1 and CDR2: SGHTA, FQGNSA. V shed 1 base and J shed 5 bases, with 9 bases lying between them. CDR3 length: 13 amino acids. The CDR3 protein is CASSLVKANEQYF. CDR3 nucleotides: TGTGCCAGCAGCTTAGTCAAGGCGAACGAGCAGTACTTC.

The genes are TRBV19 and TRBJ2-1; TRBD2 agrees at 10 bases. Trimming took 2 bases from V and 3 from J; bases not matched to a gene: 7. CDR3 length equals 17 residues. CDR1 and CDR2 (germline): LNHDA, SQIVND (reference sequence). CDR3 residues: CASSIRPLAGGYNEQFF. CDR3 bases: TGTGCCAGTAGTATAAGACCCTTAGCGGGAGGCTACAATGAGCAGTTCTTC.

The rearrangement uses TRBV6-2 or TRBV6-3 and TRBJ1-1; weak D call: TRBD1 (5 bases). The CDR3 has 13 amino acids. Between the trimmed V and J ends, which lost 6 bases and 1 base, there was a span of 9 bases. Germline CDR1 is MNHEY and CDR2 is SVGEGT. CDR3 region: CASREQENTEAFF. In nucleotides, the CDR3 is TGTGCCAGCAGAGAACAGGAGAACACTGAAGCTTTCTTT.

The rearrangement joins TRBV6-1 to TRBJ2-1; a possible D gene is TRBD1 (5 bases). Germline V gene lookup returns CDR1 MNHNS and CDR2 SASEGT. The CDR3 sequence is 14 residues long. The V gene lost 6 bases and the J gene lost 6 bases, with 15 bases spanning the gap. The CDR3 DNA sequence: TGTGCCAGCAGAGGGTACCAGGGTCCCAATGAGCAGTTCTTC. Its translation is CASRGYQGPNEQFF.

This clonotype was observed a handful of times. The V call is TRBV20-1, the J call TRBJ2-7, with 10 bases identical to TRBD2. CDR1 and CDR2 (germline): DFQATT, SNEGSKA (reference sequence). The CDR3 is made up of 15 amino acids. Trimming cost V 5 bases and J 6 bases; bases outside gene matches: 13. The CDR3 loop is CSALPQRGGFPEQYF. The CDR3, as DNA: TGCAGTGCTCTCCCTCAGCGGGGGGGCTTTCCCGAGCAGTACTTC.

The CDR3 DNA reads TGTGCCAGCACGGTGATGGCCTACAATGAGCAGTTCTTC. Protein sequence: CASTVMAYNEQFF. The V and J genes are TRBV7-2 and TRBJ2-1; D is uncertain. The V end was cut by 7 bases, the J end by 2 bases, with 9 bases between. The length of the CDR3 is 13 residues. Germline V gene lookup returns CDR1 SGHTA and CDR2 FQGNSA.

The V gene is TRBV19, the J gene TRBJ1-2; no clear D. Trimming removed 4 bases from V and 2 bases from J, with 5 bases in between. This CDR3 has 12 amino acids. Germline lookup yields CDR1 LNHDA and CDR2 SQIVND (reference sequence). The CDR3 spells CASSTQNYGYTF. In DNA form, the CDR3 reads TGTGCCAGTAGTACCCAGAACTATGGCTACACCTTC. Together with reference TRBV19 and TRBJ1-2, the CDR3 gives the full variable domain: DGGITQSPKYLFRKEGQNVTLSCEQNLNHDAMYWYRQDPGQGLRLIYYSQIVNDFQKGDIAEGYSVSREKKESFPLTVTSAQKNPTAFYLCASSTQNYGYTFGSGTRLTVV.

The CDR3: CASSPRWQGYYEQYF. The CDR3 nucleotides are TGTGCCAGCAGTCCGAGGTGGCAGGGATACTACGAGCAGTACTTC. The rearrangement uses TRBV6-1 and TRBJ2-7; the D gene is possibly TRBD1 (5 bases). The length of the CDR3 is 15 residues. The V end was cut by 5 bases, the J end by 3 bases, with 17 bases between. CDR1 is MNHNS, CDR2 SASEGT, per germline.

The chain links TRBV6-5 to TRBJ2-1; a weak D match, TRBD1 (6 bases). CDR1 MNHEY and CDR2 SVGAGI come from the germline V gene. Between the trimmed V and J ends, which lost 4 bases and 9 bases, there was a span of 16 bases. The CDR3 consists of 14 residues. Here the CDR3 reads CASSLDSWAFEQFF. CDR3 nucleotide sequence: TGTGCCAGCAGTTTGGACAGCTGGGCATTTGAGCAGTTCTTC.

The V gene is TRBV18, the J gene TRBJ2-7, with 8 bases identical to TRBD1. The V gene end was trimmed by 2 bases and the J gene end by 2 bases; junction bases not matched to a gene: 8. This CDR3 contains 16 residues. Germline CDR1 KGHSH, CDR2 LQKENI. DNA for the CDR3: TGTGCCAGCTCACCAGAATTGGACAGGGCCCCCTACGAGCAGTACTTC. Translation: CASSPELDRAPYEQYF.

The genes are TRBV20-1 and TRBJ2-1; TRBD2 agrees at 7 bases. This CDR3 is 12 amino acids long. Trimming removed 7 bases from V and 5 bases from J; junction bases left unmatched: 5. Looked up from germline, CDR1 is DFQATT and CDR2 is SNEGSKA (reference sequence). For the CDR3, the DNA is TGCAGTGTTCTAGCGGACAACAATGAGCAGTTCTTC. Translating gives CSVLADNNEQFF.

This clonotype was seen only a few times. The chain employs TRBV7-6 and TRBJ1-1; D gene unclear. Deletions cut 3 bases from V and 4 bases from J, with 12 bases between. Germline V gives CDR1 SGHVS, CDR2 FNYEAQ. The length of the CDR3 is 14 residues. The DNA for the CDR3 is TGTGCCAGCAGCTTTCGGGGAGTAGGCACTGAAGCTTTCTTT. Translating it yields CASSFRGVGTEAFF.

CDR3: CASSTGRGGNTIYF. The CDR3 coding sequence is TGTGCCAGCAGTACAGGGCGAGGTGGAAACACCATATATTTT. V and J are TRBV2 and TRBJ1-3; weak D call: TRBD1 (6 bases). The length of the CDR3 is 14 residues. CDR1 is SNHLY, CDR2 FYNNEI, per germline. V was trimmed by 5 bases and J by 3 bases, leaving 11 bases between them.

The rearrangement uses TRBV6-1 and TRBJ2-7; D not certain. Germline lookup yields CDR1 MNHNS and CDR2 SASEGT. The ends were cut back, 8 bases at V and 2 bases at J, with 13 bases in the middle. The CDR3 is 13 amino acids. CDR3 DNA: TGTGCCAGCTGGTCTGGCCCTGCCTACGAGCAGTACTTC. Its protein product is CASWSGPAYEQYF.

This chain joins TRBV24-1 and TRBJ2-1; 8 positions match TRBD1. V was clipped by 4 bases and J by 6 bases; unmatched bases: 10. CDR1 and CDR2 (germline): KGHDR, SFDVKD. The CDR3 extends over 16 amino acids. CDR3 DNA sequence: TGTGCCACCAGTGACCCCACAGGGGGTAGGCTCAATGAGCAGTTCTTC. This gives the protein CATSDPTGGRLNEQFF.

This clonotype appeared a few times. The chain joins TRBV5-4 to TRBJ1-2, with no clear D. This CDR3 contains 14 residues. Trimming pared 2 bases from V and 6 bases from J, leaving 14 bases between. Germline CDR1 reads SGHNT; CDR2 reads YYREEE (reference sequence). CDR3 loop: CASSLPGRGDGYTF. DNA for the CDR3: TGTGCCAGCAGCTTACCGGGCCGAGGCGATGGCTACACCTTC.

This clonotype was counted once. The CDR3: CSAEALPGELFF. CDR3 bases: TGCAGTGCTGAAGCTTTGCCCGGGGAGCTGTTTTTT. The rearrangement joins TRBV20-1 to TRBJ2-2; D remains unclear. The V gene's germline CDR1 is DFQATT and CDR2 SNEGSKA (reference sequence). Deletions cut 5 bases from V and 6 bases from J, with 10 bases between. The CDR3 contains 12 residues.

The V and J genes are TRBV7-9 and TRBJ2-6, with D tentatively TRBD1 (5 bases). Trimming pared 5 bases from V and 0 bases from J, leaving 11 bases between. This CDR3 comprises 16 residues. Germline-derived CDR1 and CDR2 are SEHNR and FQNEAQ (reference sequence). CDR3 sequence (DNA): TGTGCCAGCAGCCCTGACAGCCACTCTGGGGCCAACGTCCTGACTTTC. Translation gives CASSPDSHSGANVLTF.

This chain links TRBV23-1 with TRBJ2-7, with D possibly being TRBD2 (7 bases). TRBV23-1 is assigned to the ORF class and has an uncertain function. V shed 0 bases and J shed 6 bases, with 9 bases lying between them. The CDR3 contains 13 residues. CDR3 sequence: CASSQSGGLEQYF. The CDR3 DNA reads TGCGCCAGCAGTCAATCGGGGGGGCTCGAGCAGTACTTC.

V is TRBV7-2 and J is TRBJ2-7; 8 bases fit TRBD1. The CDR3 is 15 amino acids. Germline trimming cut 5 bases from V and 1 base from J; bases unmatched to any gene: 7. Germline lookup yields CDR1 SGHTA and CDR2 FQGNSA. The CDR3: CASSPPRTGSYEQYF. Here the CDR3 DNA reads TGTGCCAGCAGCCCTCCTCGGACAGGGTCCTACGAGCAGTACTTC.

The table lists this clonotype with a count of one. The chain employs TRBV7-2 and TRBJ1-1; D remains unclear. Deletions cut 0 bases from V and 1 base from J, with 9 bases between. Looked up from germline, CDR1 is SGHTA and CDR2 is FQGNSA. The CDR3 spans 15 residues. CDR3: CASSLAPVPNTEAFF. Written as DNA, the CDR3 is TGTGCCAGCAGCTTAGCGCCAGTCCCGAACACTGAAGCTTTCTTT.

The chain links TRBV29-1 to TRBJ1-2; possible D gene TRBD1, 6 bases. From germline, CDR1 is SQVTM and CDR2 ANQGSEA. The V and J ends lost 2 bases and 8 bases respectively, with 27 bases between them. The CDR3 has 17 amino acids. CDR3 nucleotide sequence: TGCAGCGTTGAAAAGCTCGCGGGGGGCGATTCTGTGAGGGGCTACACCTTC. Its protein product is CSVEKLAGGDSVRGYTF.

The chain links TRBV7-3 to TRBJ1-1; 10 nucleotides match TRBD1. J gave up 4 bases and V 5 bases, and 10 bases lay outside the gene matches. Germline V gene sequence: CDR1 SGHTA, CDR2 FQGTGA. The CDR3 has 16 residues. In nucleotides, the CDR3 is TGTGCCAGCAGCCCCACGACAGGGGGCCTCAGCACTGAAGCTTTCTTT. Encoded protein: CASSPTTGGLSTEAFF.

A few counts support this clonotype. The chain uses TRBV20-1 and TRBJ1-2; TRBD1 might be the D (5 bases). The germline V and J ends were trimmed by 0 bases and 5 bases, with 16 bases remaining between them. The CDR3 runs 15 residues. CDR1 and CDR2 (germline): DFQATT, SNEGSKA (reference sequence). CDR3: CSARESGRVKYGYTF. The CDR3 bases are TGCAGTGCTAGAGAGAGCGGCAGGGTAAAGTATGGCTACACCTTC.

This chain uses TRBV19 with TRBJ1-5, with TRBD1 as a possible D gene (5 bases). The CDR3 totals 14 residues. V was shortened by 4 bases and J by 7 bases, with 14 bases between the two germline ends. In germline, CDR1 is LNHDA, CDR2 SQIVND (reference sequence). The CDR3 DNA reads as TGTGCCAGTAGTAGTAAAGGGGTGGAGCAGCCCCAGCATTTT. Translated, it gives CASSSKGVEQPQHF.

This chain joins TRBV27 and TRBJ2-4; possibly TRBD2 for D (6 bases). V was trimmed by 1 base and J by 9 bases, leaving 16 bases between them. The CDR3 is 15 residues long. Germline V gene data show CDR1 as MNHEY and CDR2 as SMNVEV (reference sequence). The CDR3 is CASSLYPMEEGIQYF. In DNA form, the CDR3 reads TGTGCCAGCAGTTTATACCCAATGGAGGAGGGCATTCAGTACTTC.